The 8 T cell receptor beta chains presented below share a single source sample, sequenced in a study of early T cells in non-severe SARS-CoV-2 infection. One entry per CDR3 protein, called by TCRdb with MiXCR from the 5' RACE reads. The repertoire holds fewer than 100,000 distinct CDR3 sequences, with roughly 12% as singletons. Sequencing was done on a sample of whole blood. These receptors came from an adult who was a healthcare worker with PCR-confirmed SARS-CoV-2 infection or an uninfected control (not recorded which).

This clonotype showed up many times. The chain combines TRBV7-2 with TRBJ2-5; 11 bases fit TRBD2. The germline V gene has CDR1 SGHTA and CDR2 FQGNSA. The CDR3 has 15 amino acids. The V gene end was trimmed by 5 bases and the J gene end by 9 bases; junction bases not matched to a gene: 11. CDR3 sequence: CASSLGTSGPGAQYF. The DNA of the CDR3 is TGTGCCAGCAGCCTCGGGACTAGCGGTCCGGGGGCCCAGTACTTC.

This clonotype was seen a handful of times. V is TRBV7-9 and J is TRBJ1-1; D is uncertain. Germline V CDR1 and CDR2: SEHNR, FQNEAQ (reference sequence). The CDR3 spans 12 residues. Trimming shortened V by 5 bases and J by 8 bases, and 12 bases separated the two germline ends. This CDR3 reads CASSPGFGEAFF. In DNA, the CDR3 is TGTGCCAGCAGCCCGGGCTTCGGGGAAGCTTTCTTT.

V gene TRBV4-2 combines with J gene TRBJ2-7; 7 bases match TRBD2. From germline, CDR1 is LGHNA and CDR2 YNFKEQ. The CDR3 totals 15 residues. V dropped 4 bases and J dropped 2; count of bases not matched to a gene: 8. CDR3 in DNA: TGTGCCAGCAGCCCAAATCTAGCGGTAACCTACGAGCAGTACTTC. Translating it yields CASSPNLAVTYEQYF.

The chain recombines TRBV7-6 with TRBJ2-2, with TRBD1 matching over 7 bases. The CDR3 length is 15 residues. Trimming took 5 bases from V and 4 from J; bases not matched to a gene: 7. Germline lookup yields CDR1 SGHVS and CDR2 FNYEAQ. Here the CDR3 DNA reads TGTGCCAGCAGCCTTGACAGGGACCTCACCGGGGAGCTGTTTTTT. Its protein product is CASSLDRDLTGELFF.

V and J are TRBV19 and TRBJ2-3; perhaps TRBD1 as D (6 bases). CDR3 length: 15 amino acids. Between the trimmed V and J ends, which lost 3 bases and 2 bases, there was a span of 12 bases. CDR1 and CDR2 (germline): LNHDA, SQIVND (reference sequence). CDR3 in amino acids: CASSIGQIDTDTQYF. The CDR3 nucleotides are TGTGCCAGTAGTATTGGACAGATAGACACAGATACGCAGTATTTT.

This clonotype was detected a few times. V and J are TRBV7-3 and TRBJ2-2; a weak D match, TRBD2 (6 bases). CDR1 and CDR2 (germline): SGHTA, FQGTGA. Trimming took off 2 bases at V and 7 bases at J, with 14 bases between the two ends. The CDR3 extends over 15 amino acids. DNA of the CDR3: TGTGCCAGCAGCTTAGGGCACCCGGGGGACGGGGAGCTGTTTTTT. Its translation is CASSLGHPGDGELFF.

This clonotype appeared a few times. V usage is TRBV3-1 and J usage is TRBJ2-3; 15 bases map to TRBD2. Trimming took 4 bases from V and 5 from J; bases not matched to a gene: 1. Germline CDR1 is LGHDT and CDR2 is YNNKEL (reference sequence). The CDR3 spans 15 residues. In DNA, the CDR3 is TGTGCCAGCAGCCTGGGACTAGCGGGGGGAGATACGCAGTATTTT. Translated, it gives CASSLGLAGGDTQYF.

The gene calls are TRBV19 and TRBJ1-2; D ambiguous. Germline CDR1 and CDR2: LNHDA and SQIVND (reference sequence). With 7 bases removed from V and 6 bases from J, the gap between germline ends came to 15 bases. This CDR3 has 13 amino acids. Here the CDR3 DNA reads TGTGCCAGTACTACCACAGAGCGCCATGGCTACACCTTC. Residues: CASTTTERHGYTF.